One sample yielded the 16 T cell receptor beta chains listed below, sequenced in a study of control samples from healthy donors and cancer patients. Assay: immunoSEQ multiplex PCR; the TCRdb copy retains only in-frame clones and omits some. This sample has 140,000 or so clones, with about nine tenths found just once. What was sequenced was blood. These receptor sequences come from a man aged 30 to 39 in good health.

The chain has TRBV5-1 and TRBJ1-6; D may be TRBD1 (5 bases). The CDR3 spans 15 residues. The V and J ends lost 1 base and 3 bases respectively, with 8 bases between them. Germline assignment: CDR1 SGHRS and CDR2 YFSETQ. CDR3 in DNA: TGCGCCAGCAGCTTGATGACAGACTATAATTCACCCCTCCACTTT. Amino acid sequence: CASSLMTDYNSPLHF.

The rearrangement links TRBV4-2 to TRBJ2-7; TRBD2 matches 9 bases. The CDR3 consists of 16 residues. Germline V gene sequence: CDR1 LGHNA, CDR2 YNFKEQ. Losses at the gene ends were 1 base for V and 0 bases for J; bases not matched to a gene: 4. In DNA, the CDR3 is TGTGCCAGCAGCCAAGGAGCGGGGGGCTACTCCTACGAGCAGTACTTC. Residues: CASSQGAGGYSYEQYF.

The CDR3 reads CASSLWGENSPLHF. The CDR3 DNA reads TGTGCCAGCAGCTTATGGGGAGAGAATTCACCCCTCCACTTT. The chain joins TRBV11-2 to TRBJ1-6; D is uncertain. Trimming pared 2 bases from V and 7 bases from J, leaving 9 bases between. The germline CDR1 and CDR2 sequences are SGHAT and FQNNGV. The CDR3 is made up of 14 amino acids.

This clone was counted many times. This sequence joins TRBV24-1 and TRBJ1-1, with 7 bases lining up with TRBD1. The V segment lost 8 bases and the J segment 4 bases; nucleotides outside the gene matches: 6. Germline V lookup: CDR1 KGHDR, CDR2 SFDVKD. CDR3 length equals 13 residues. CDR3 nucleotides: TGTGCCACCAAACAGGGGCGGGGCACTGAAGCTTTCTTT. Its translation is CATKQGRGTEAFF.

The V and J genes are TRBV7-8 and TRBJ1-5; D not resolved. The ends were cut back, 2 bases at V and 6 bases at J, with 17 bases in the middle. The length of the CDR3 is 16 residues. Per the germline V gene, CDR1 is SGHVS and CDR2 is FQNEAQ. The DNA of the CDR3 is TGTGCCAGCAGCTTACTGGGCACAGTAAAGAGTCAGCCCCAGCATTTT. This codes for CASSLLGTVKSQPQHF.

This sequence joins TRBV28 and TRBJ2-3; the D call may be TRBD1 or TRBD2 (5 bases each). Germline CDR1 and CDR2: MDHEN and SYDVKM. The CDR3 runs to 12 residues. V gave up 8 bases and J gave up 2 bases, with 8 bases separating them. The CDR3 DNA reads as TGTGCCAGCTGGGGGACCACAGATACGCAGTATTTT. It encodes CASWGTTDTQYF.

This clone has just a few counts. Here the CDR3 reads CASSTGYGYTF. The CDR3 DNA follows: TGTGCCAGTAGTACAGGGTATGGCTACACCTTC. The chain has TRBV19 and TRBJ1-2; D possibly corresponds to TRBD1 (5 bases). This CDR3 contains 11 residues. Germline lookup yields CDR1 LNHDA and CDR2 SQIVND (reference sequence). V lost 4 bases to trimming and J lost 5 bases, with 5 bases between them.

This chain connects TRBV30 to TRBJ1-1; 8 bases line up with TRBD1. The CDR3 is 15 amino acids. Trimming removed 7 bases from V and 3 bases from J; junction bases left unmatched: 13. Per germline, CDR1 GTSNPN and CDR2 SVGIG (reference sequence). CDR3 DNA: TGTGCCTATCTACAGGGGGGTAGATTGTACACTGAAGCTTTCTTT. This translates into CAYLQGGRLYTEAFF.

This clone showed up just a few times. The V and J genes are TRBV4-1 and TRBJ1-1; TRBD1 might be the D (5 bases). This CDR3 region has 14 residues. Trimming removed 0 bases from V and 8 bases from J, with 13 bases in between. Germline loops: CDR1 MGHRA, CDR2 YSYEKL. The CDR3 spells CASSQDPQTAEAFF. CDR3 sequence (DNA): TGCGCCAGCAGCCAAGATCCTCAGACAGCAGAAGCTTTCTTT.

This chain uses TRBV7-9 with TRBJ2-3, with 11 bases fitting TRBD1. The CDR3 extends over 15 amino acids. With 3 bases clipped from V and 4 bases from J, the junction kept 3 bases outside the gene matches. Looked up from germline, CDR1 is SEHNR and CDR2 is FQNEAQ (reference sequence). The CDR3 here is CASSFRDRGSDTQYF. In nucleotides, the CDR3 is TGTGCCAGCAGCTTCCGGGACAGGGGGTCAGATACGCAGTATTTT.

The chain links TRBV4-2 to TRBJ1-1; unclear D gene. CDR1 and CDR2 (germline): LGHNA, YNFKEQ. The V end lost 1 base, the J end lost 3 bases, and 6 bases lay between the germline ends. This CDR3 is built from 13 residues. CDR3 amino acids: CASSQARDTEAFF. The CDR3 DNA sequence: TGTGCCAGCAGCCAAGCCCGGGACACTGAAGCTTTCTTT.

Concerning this clone itself: This sample includes further DNA sequences coding for the same CDR3. J is TRBJ1-1 and V is TRBV28; D uncertain. Germline CDR1 and CDR2: MDHEN and SYDVKM. Trimming took 8 bases from V and 0 from J, leaving 7 bases between them. This CDR3 is built from 12 residues. The CDR3 DNA reads as TGTGCCAGCCGAACAGTGAACACTGAAGCTTTCTTT. Its protein is CASRTVNTEAFF.

V usage is TRBV5-1 and J usage is TRBJ1-4; possibly TRBD1 for D (6 bases). The CDR3 has 16 residues. The V and J ends lost 2 bases and 0 bases respectively, with 11 bases between them. Per the germline V gene, CDR1 is SGHRS and CDR2 is YFSETQ. The CDR3 here is CASSFGQRATNEKLFF. The CDR3 DNA reads as TGCGCCAGCAGCTTCGGACAGAGAGCAACTAATGAAAAACTGTTTTTT.

This chain links TRBV12-3 or TRBV12-4 with TRBJ2-2; no clear D gene. V shed 4 bases and J shed 6 bases, with 3 bases lying between them. The CDR3 totals 11 residues. The CDR3 nucleotides read TGTGCCAGCAGTTGGTCCGGGGAGCTGTTTTTT. Encoded protein: CASSWSGELFF.

This sequence joins TRBV4-2 and TRBJ1-2; maybe TRBD1 (5 bases). Trimming stripped 11 bases from V and 4 bases from J, with 14 bases between. Germline V gene sequence: CDR1 LGHNA, CDR2 YNFKEQ. This CDR3 is 12 amino acids long. For the CDR3, the DNA is TGTGCCGCAAAGGGCACAGGCTATGGCTACACCTTC. Translated: CAAKGTGYGYTF.

The rearrangement links TRBV27 to TRBJ1-5, with TRBD1 as a possible D gene (5 bases). V dropped 4 bases and J dropped 6 bases, with 16 bases sitting between them. Germline-derived CDR1 and CDR2 are MNHEY and SMNVEV (reference sequence). The CDR3 has 15 residues. CDR3: CASSSGEGSGQPQHF. The CDR3 nucleotides are TGTGCCAGCAGTTCGGGGGAGGGGTCGGGTCAGCCCCAGCATTTT.